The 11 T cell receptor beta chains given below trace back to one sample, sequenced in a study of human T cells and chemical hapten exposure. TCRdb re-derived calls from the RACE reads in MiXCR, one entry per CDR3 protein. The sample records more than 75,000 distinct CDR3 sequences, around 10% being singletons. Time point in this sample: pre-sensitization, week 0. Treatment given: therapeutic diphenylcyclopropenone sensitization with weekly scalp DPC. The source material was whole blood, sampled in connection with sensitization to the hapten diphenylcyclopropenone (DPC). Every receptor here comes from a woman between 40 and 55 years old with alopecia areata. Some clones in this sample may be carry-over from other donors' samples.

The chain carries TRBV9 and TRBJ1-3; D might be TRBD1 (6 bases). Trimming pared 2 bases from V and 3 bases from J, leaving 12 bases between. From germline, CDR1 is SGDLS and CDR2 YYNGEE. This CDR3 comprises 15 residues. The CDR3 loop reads CASSVYAQGGNTIYF. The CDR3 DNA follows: TGTGCCAGCAGCGTTTATGCACAGGGTGGAAACACCATATATTTT.

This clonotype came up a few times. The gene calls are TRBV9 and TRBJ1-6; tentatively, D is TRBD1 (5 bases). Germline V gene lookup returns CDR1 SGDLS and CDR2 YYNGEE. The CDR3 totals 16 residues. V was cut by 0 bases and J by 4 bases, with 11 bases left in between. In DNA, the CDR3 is TGTGCCAGCAGCGTAGGCTGGGGCCCATATAATTCACCCCTCCACTTT. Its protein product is CASSVGWGPYNSPLHF.

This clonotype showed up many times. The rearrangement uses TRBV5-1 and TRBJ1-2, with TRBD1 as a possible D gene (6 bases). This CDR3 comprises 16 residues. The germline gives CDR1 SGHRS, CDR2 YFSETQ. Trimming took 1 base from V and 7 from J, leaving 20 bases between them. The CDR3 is CASSLPGQGAIRGYTF. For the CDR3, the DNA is TGCGCCAGCAGCTTGCCGGGACAAGGGGCAATTCGTGGCTACACCTTC.

The CDR3, as DNA: TGTGCCAGCAGCCTGACATTCACAGATACGCAGTATTTT. Translation gives CASSLTFTDTQYF. The gene calls are TRBV5-5 and TRBJ2-3; D ambiguous. The CDR3 extends over 13 amino acids. Per germline, CDR1 SGHKS and CDR2 YYEKEE (reference sequence). The ends were cut back, 4 bases at V and 2 bases at J, with 8 bases in the middle.

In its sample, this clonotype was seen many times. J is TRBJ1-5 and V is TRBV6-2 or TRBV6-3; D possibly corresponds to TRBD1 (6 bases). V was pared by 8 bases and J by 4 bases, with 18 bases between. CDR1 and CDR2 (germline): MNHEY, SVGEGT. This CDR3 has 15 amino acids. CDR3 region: CASRTIQGINQPQHF. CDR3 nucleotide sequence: TGTGCCAGCCGTACTATTCAGGGGATAAATCAGCCCCAGCATTTT.

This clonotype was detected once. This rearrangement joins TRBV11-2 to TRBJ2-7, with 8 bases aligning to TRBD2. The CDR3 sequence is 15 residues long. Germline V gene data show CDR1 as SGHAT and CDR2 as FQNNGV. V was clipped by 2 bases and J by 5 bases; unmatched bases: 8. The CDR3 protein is CASSLFGGGPDEQYF. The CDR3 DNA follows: TGTGCCAGCAGCTTATTTGGCGGGGGGCCGGACGAGCAGTACTTC.

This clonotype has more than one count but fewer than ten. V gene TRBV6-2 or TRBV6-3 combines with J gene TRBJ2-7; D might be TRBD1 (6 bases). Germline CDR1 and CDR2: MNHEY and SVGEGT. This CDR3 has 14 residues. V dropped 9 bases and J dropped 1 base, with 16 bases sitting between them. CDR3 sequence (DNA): TGTGCCAGTGGGGATCGGACAGATTCCTACGAGCAGTACTTC. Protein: CASGDRTDSYEQYF.

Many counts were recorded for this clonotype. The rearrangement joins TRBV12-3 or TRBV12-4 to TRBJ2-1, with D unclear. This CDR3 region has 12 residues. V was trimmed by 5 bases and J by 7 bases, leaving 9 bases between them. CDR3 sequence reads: CASSSLANEQFF. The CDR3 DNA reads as TGTGCCAGCAGTAGTCTTGCGAATGAGCAGTTCTTC.

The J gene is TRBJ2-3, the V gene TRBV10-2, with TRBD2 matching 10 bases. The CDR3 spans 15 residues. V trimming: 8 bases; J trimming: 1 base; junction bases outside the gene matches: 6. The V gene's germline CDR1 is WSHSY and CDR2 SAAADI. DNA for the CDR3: TGCGCCAGCTTTCCCGGGACTAGCGGCACAGATACGCAGTATTTT. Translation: CASFPGTSGTDTQYF.

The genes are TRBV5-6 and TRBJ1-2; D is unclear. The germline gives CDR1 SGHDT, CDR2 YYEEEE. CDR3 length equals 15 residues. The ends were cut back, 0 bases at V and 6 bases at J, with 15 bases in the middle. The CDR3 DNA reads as TGTGCCAGCAGCTTGGCCAATGGCGGAGCCAATGGCTACACCTTC. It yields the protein CASSLANGGANGYTF.

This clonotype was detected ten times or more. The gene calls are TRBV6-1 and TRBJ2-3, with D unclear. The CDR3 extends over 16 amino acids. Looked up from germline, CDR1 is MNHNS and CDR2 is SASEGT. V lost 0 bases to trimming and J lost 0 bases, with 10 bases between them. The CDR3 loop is CASSEAGGGSTDTQYF. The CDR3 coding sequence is TGTGCCAGCAGTGAAGCCGGCGGCGGCAGCACAGATACGCAGTATTTT.